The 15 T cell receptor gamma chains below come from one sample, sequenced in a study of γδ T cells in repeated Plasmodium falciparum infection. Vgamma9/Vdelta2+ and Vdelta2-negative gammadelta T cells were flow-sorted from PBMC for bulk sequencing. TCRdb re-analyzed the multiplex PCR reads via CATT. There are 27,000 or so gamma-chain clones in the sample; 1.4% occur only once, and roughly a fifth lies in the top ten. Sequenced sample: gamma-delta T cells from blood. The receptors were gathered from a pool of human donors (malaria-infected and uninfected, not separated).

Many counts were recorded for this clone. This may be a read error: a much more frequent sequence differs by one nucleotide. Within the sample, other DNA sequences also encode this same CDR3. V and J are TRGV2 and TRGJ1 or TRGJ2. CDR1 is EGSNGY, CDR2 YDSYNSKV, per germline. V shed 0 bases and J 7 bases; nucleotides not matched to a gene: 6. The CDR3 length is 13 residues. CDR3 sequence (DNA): TGTGCCACCTGGGACGGGCCGGGGTATAAGAAACTCTTT. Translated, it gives CATWDGPGYKKLF.

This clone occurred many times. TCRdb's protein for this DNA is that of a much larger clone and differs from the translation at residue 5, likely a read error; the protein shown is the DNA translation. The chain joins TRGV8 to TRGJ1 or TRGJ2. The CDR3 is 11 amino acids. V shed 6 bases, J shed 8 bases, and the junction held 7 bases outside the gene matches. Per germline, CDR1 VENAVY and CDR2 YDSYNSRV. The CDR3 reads CATWSTHKKLF. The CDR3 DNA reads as TGTGCCACCTGGAGCACTCATAAGAAACTCTTT.

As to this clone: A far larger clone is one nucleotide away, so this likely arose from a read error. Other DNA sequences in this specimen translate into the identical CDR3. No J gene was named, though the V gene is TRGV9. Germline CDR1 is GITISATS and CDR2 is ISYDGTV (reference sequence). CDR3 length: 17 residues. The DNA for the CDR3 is TGTGCCTTGTGGGACCCTGCGTGGGAGTTGGGCAAAAAAATCAAGGTATTC. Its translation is CALWDPAWELGKKIKVF.

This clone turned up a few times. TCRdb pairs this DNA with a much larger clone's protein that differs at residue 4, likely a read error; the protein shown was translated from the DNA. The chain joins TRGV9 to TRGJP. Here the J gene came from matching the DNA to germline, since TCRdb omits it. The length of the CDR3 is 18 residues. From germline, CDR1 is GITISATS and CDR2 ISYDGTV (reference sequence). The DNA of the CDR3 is TGTGCCTTGCGGGAGGCGGGCCCTCAAGAGTTGGGCAAAAAAATCAAGGTATTT. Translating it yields CALREAGPQELGKKIKVF.

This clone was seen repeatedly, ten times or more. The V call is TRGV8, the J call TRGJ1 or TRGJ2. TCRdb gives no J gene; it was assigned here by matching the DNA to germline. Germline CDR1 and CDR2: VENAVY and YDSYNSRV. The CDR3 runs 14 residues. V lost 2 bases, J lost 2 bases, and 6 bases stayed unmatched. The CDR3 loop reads CATWDKHDYYKKLF. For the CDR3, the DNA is TGTGCCACCTGGGATAAGCACGATTATTATAAGAAACTCTTT.

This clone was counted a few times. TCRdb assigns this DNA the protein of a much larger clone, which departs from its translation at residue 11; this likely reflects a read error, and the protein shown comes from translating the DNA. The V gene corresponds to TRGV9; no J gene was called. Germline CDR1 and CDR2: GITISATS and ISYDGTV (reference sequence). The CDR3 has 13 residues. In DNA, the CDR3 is TGTGCCTTGTTGTGGTTGGGCAAAAAAATCATGGTATTT. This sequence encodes CALLWLGKKIMVF.

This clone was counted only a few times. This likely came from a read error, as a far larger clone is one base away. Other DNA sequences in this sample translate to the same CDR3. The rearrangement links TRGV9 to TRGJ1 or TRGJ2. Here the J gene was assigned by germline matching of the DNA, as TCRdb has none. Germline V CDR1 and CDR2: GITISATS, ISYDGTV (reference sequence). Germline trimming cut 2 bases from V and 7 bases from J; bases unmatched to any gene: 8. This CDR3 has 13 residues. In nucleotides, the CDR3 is TGTGCCTTGTGGGAGGCGGCACACTATAAGAAACTCTTT. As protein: CALWEAAHYKKLF.

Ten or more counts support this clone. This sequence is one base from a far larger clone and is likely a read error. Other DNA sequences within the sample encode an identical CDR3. In DNA form, the CDR3 reads TGTGCCACCTGGGACAGGCCAGGTAGTTACAAGAAACTCTTT. Its translation is CATWDRPGSYKKLF. V is TRGV5 and J is TRGJ1 or TRGJ2. With V trimmed by 0 bases and J by 10 bases, 12 bases remained unmatched. There are 14 residues in the CDR3. CDR1 is VINAFY and CDR2 is YDVSNSKD in the germline V gene.

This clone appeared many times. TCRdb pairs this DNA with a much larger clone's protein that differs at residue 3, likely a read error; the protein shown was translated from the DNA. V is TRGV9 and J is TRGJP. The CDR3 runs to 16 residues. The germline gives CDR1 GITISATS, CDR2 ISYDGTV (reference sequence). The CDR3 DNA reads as TGTGCCTCGTGGGATCAACAAGAGTTGGGCAAAAAAATCAAGGTATTT. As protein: CASWDQQELGKKIKVF.

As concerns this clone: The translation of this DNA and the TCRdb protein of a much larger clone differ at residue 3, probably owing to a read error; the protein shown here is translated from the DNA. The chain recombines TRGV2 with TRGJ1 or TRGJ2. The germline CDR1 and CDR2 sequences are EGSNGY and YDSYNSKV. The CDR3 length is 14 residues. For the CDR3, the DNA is TGTGCCGCCTGGGACGGTCGACCCTATTATAAGAAACTCTTT. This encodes CAAWDGRPYYKKLF.

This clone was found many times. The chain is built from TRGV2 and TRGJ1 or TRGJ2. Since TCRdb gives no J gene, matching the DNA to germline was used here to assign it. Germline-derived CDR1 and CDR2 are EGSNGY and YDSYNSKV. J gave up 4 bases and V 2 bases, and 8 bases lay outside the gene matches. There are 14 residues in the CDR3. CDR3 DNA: TGTGCCACCTGGGACGAGTTCCGGTATTATAAGAAACTCTTT. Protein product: CATWDEFRYYKKLF.

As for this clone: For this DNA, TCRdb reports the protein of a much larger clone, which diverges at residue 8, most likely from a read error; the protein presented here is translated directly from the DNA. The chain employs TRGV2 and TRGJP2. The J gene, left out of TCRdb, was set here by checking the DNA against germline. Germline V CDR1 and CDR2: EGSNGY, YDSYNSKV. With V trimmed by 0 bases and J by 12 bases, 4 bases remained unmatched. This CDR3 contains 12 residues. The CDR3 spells CATWDGPGIKTF. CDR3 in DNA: TGTGCCACCTGGGACGGGCCTGGGATCAAGACGTTT.

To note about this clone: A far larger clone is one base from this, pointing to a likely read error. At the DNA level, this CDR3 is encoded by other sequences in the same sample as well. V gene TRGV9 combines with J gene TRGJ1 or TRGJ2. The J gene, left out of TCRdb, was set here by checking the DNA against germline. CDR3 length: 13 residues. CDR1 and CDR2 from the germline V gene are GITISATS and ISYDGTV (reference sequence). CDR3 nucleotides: TGTGCCCTGTGGGAGGTGCACCCCCGTAAGAAACTCTTT. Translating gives CALWEVHPRKKLF.

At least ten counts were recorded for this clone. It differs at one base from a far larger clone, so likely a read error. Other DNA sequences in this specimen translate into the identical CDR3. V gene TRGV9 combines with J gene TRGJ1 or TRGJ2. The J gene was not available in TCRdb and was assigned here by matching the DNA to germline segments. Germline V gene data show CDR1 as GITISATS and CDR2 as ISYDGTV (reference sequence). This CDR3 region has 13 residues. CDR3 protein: CALWEPPTNKKLF. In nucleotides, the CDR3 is TGTGCCCTGTGGGAGCCCCCTACAAATAAGAAACTCTTT.

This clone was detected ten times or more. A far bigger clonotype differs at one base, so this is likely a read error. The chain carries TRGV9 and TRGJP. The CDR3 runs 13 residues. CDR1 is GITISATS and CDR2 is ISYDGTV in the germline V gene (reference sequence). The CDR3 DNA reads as TGTGCCTCGTGGGAGTTGGGCAAAAAAATCAAGGTATTT. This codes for CASWELGKKIKVF.